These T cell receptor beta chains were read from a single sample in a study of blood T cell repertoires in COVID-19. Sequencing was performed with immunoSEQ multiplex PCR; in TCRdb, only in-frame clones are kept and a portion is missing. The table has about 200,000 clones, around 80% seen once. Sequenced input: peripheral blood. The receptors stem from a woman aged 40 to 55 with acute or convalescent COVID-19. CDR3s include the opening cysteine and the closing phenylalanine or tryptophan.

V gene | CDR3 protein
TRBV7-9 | CASSKHTDTQYF
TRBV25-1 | CASTPWAGSYNEQFF
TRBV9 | CASSARGQYSGANVLTF
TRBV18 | CASSPQGRGGSGNTIYF
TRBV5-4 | CASIKPGLQGDEQFF
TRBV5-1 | CASSLSDENFYGYTF
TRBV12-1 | CASSLTGGKCEQYF
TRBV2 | CASARSGNTIYF
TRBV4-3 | CASSQGGLGNTIYF
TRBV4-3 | CASSQDWGRGSTDTQYF
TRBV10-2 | CASSEGTGFISGGTQYF
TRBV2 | CASRAASGSREQYF
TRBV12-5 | CAVHRGLSTEAFF
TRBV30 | CAWSVGTGGSTDTQYF
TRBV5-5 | CASSWPTGTQSSGNTIYF
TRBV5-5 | CASSLGGGIYEQYF
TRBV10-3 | CAISAGAGGYEQYF
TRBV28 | CASSSQTGMNTEAFF
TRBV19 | CASSTHSNEKLFF
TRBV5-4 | CASSLGVLNTIYF
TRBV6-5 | CASSTLDRGGEQYF
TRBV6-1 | CASSERRGPYNEQFF
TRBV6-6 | CASTTGGNYNEQFF
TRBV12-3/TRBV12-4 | CASSLSYNEQFF
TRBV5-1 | CASSLAEGGDTDTQYF
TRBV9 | CASSPGTSTGELFF
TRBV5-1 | CASSLRGTTNEKLFF
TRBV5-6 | CASSLITLPGQGYEQYF